This TCR beta chain was recorded in a study of blood T cell repertoires in COVID-19. Overall study context: There were acute and convalescent COVID-19 samples, and they came from the United States, Italy and Spain. The analysed material was cDNA or gDNA that came from T cells, B-cell-depleted T cells, or PBMCs.

Per the original methods: By means of reference gene primer amplification, nucleated cell counts were estimated. Data came from immunoSEQ multiplex PCR; TCRdb stores just in-frame clones and leaves some out. V, J and clone size are taken as reported in that table, and D and trimming were inferred from the DNA itself. The sample carries approximately 210,000 clones, 92% recorded once. The CDR3 contains 14 residues. Germline assignment: CDR1 MGHRA and CDR2 YSYEKL. The V segment lost 4 bases and the J segment 7 bases; nucleotides outside the gene matches: 6. Sequenced input: peripheral blood. The TCR was taken from a man aged 25 to 45 with acute or convalescent COVID-19. This chain joins TRBV4-1 and TRBJ1-4; TRBD1 matches at 7 bases. The CDR3 nucleotides are TGCGCCAGCAGCCCAGGGGGTGGGGGTGAAAAACTGTTTTTT. Its protein product is CASSPGGGGEKLFF.